The TCR beta chain described here comes from a study of beta chain features in type 1 diabetes (dated by TCRdb to about 2018). For context, the study as a whole: Patients and healthy donors did not differ in mean age, gender distribution, total cell number or subset yield. A total of some 100,000,000 sorted cells were examined across all samples, and the number of cells per subset was strongly correlated with RNA yield. In the study, recently diagnosed type 1 diabetes patients and matched healthy donors were compared on the TCRB repertoires of their sorted circulating CD4+ T cell subsets. Whereas all 30 or so donors provided naive and central memory subsets, regulatory and stem cell-like memory subsets were isolated from just 8 patients and roughly 8 healthy donors.

This clone was seen a few times. Its antigen is unknown. The junction shows a germline mismatch at one end, possibly a read error. Paper-wide results and their limitations: Only small numbers of individuals were included in the HLA sub-analyses, which left unresolved whether HLA type had any influence on TCRB rearrangement. Naive, central memory and regulatory TCRB repertoires appeared to be more alike among patients than among healthy donors. Type 1 diabetes patients showed a moderate but significant shortening of TCRB CDR3 length in all four CD4+ subsets. Shorter templates might be favored by PCR, yet because patient and control samples were amplified and corrected together, any such skew would affect both groups equally. At VDJ recombination sites, type 1 diabetes patients had fewer insertions and more deleted nucleotides, which implies abnormalities in thymic rearrangement. Because cDNA rather than genomic DNA was sequenced, highly expressing activated cells could have been over-represented, although no difference in activation and CD3 levels was found between groups.

The CDR3 runs 13 residues from the cysteine to the phenylalanine. The sequence is cut down to CDR3 DNA, 39 bases in frame from base 1. CDR1 and CDR2 are read off the germline V gene as SNHLY and FYNNEI. A single peripheral blood draw of around 0.11 L on average was collected from each donor into heparinised tubes. Naive, central memory, regulatory and stem cell-like memory CD4+ T cells were sorted on a BD FACSAria II using a panel including CD45RO, CCR7, CD25, CD127, CD95 and CD27. Every sorted population had a purity above 95%. Right away, PBMCs were isolated by Lymphoprep density gradient centrifugation and were stained directly, with no culture step. So that batch effects would be minimized, each experiment stained and sorted samples in pairs, pairing one healthy donor with one patient. The High Capacity cDNA Reverse Transcription Kit was used to reverse transcribe all of the isolated RNA, meaning that expressed TCRB transcripts were what got sequenced. Deep immunoSEQ sequencing was applied to naive, central memory and regulatory T cell samples, giving an average of around 3.4 million total reads per sample. Sorted cells were lysed in RLT buffer and RNA was extracted with DNase-treated RNeasy Micro or Mini kits, depending on cell number. To prevent cross-contamination, every cell subset was processed on its own, while patient and healthy donor samples were processed together. The immunoSEQ multiplex PCR was used to amplify TCRB sequences from cDNA, yielding 87-bp fragments that span the CDR3 region. Sequencing of the amplicons was performed on the Illumina HiSeq platform. The paper's data handling went like this. Synthetic template baselines were used to correct PCR bias computationally, reads within Hamming distance 2 were collapsed, and singletons that could not be merged were discarded. Reads were aligned to IMGT to assign V, D and J genes, CDR3 length, and insertions or deletions at six rearrangement sites. Within each subset, clonotype counts were normalized to sorted cell number, after which true diversity and Gini coefficients were computed with the tcR R package. The overlap coefficient, calculated on TCRB nucleotide sequences, was used to measure repertoire sharing. Out-of-frame TCRB sequences from naive cells were analyzed as a proxy for the pre-selection repertoire. Here the immuneACCESS table is served through TCRdb, limited to in-frame sequences with V and J called. Missing clones are a known gap in these copies; in checked studies unresolved V genes cover under half, and the rest lacks a known reason. V, J and clone size reflect that table, while D and trimming were determined from the DNA. This sample has some 640,000 clones in its table, and 11% to 15% of those were observed once. Of the sample, 0.035% to 0.045% is held by the ten largest clones.

The sample was naive CD4+ T cells from blood. The cell subset or site label, read with the paper, signifies: true naive CD4+ T cells. The rearrangement joined TRBV2 to TRBJ1-1, with TRBD1 as a weak D call on 6 bases. This receptor was identified in a man aged 18 to 29 with type 1 diabetes. CDR3 region: CASNEQGDTEAFF. The nucleotides read TGTGCCAGCAATGAACAGGGAGACACTGAAGCTTTCTTT.